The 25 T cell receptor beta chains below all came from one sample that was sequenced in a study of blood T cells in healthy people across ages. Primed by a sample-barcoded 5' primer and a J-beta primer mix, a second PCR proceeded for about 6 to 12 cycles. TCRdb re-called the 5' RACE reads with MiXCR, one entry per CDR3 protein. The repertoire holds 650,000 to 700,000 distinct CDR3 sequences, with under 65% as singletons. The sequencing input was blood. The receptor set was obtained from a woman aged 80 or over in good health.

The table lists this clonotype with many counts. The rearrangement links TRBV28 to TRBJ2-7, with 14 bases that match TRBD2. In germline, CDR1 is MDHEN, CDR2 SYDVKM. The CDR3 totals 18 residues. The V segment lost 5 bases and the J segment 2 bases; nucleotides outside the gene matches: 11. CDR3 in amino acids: CASSPKPGLAGVTYEQYF. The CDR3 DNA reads TGTGCCAGCAGTCCCAAACCGGGACTAGCGGGAGTGACCTACGAGCAGTACTTC.

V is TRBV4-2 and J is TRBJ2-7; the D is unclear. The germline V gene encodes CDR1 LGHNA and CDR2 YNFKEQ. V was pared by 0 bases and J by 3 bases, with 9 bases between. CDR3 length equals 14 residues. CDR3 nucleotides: TGTGCCAGCAGCCAAGAATCCCAGAACTACGAGCAGTACTTC. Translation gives CASSQESQNYEQYF.

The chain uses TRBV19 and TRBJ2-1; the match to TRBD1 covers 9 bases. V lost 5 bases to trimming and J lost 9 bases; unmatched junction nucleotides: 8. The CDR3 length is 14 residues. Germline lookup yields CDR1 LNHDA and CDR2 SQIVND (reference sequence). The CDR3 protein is CASSQRTGDIEQFF. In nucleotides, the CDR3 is TGTGCCAGTAGTCAAAGGACAGGGGATATTGAGCAGTTCTTC.

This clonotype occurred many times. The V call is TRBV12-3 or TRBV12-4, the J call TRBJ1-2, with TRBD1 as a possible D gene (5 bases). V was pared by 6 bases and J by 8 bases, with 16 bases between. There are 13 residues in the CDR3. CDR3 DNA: TGTGCCAGCAGCCCGAAGGAGGGGCGCGGCTACACCTTC. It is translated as CASSPKEGRGYTF.

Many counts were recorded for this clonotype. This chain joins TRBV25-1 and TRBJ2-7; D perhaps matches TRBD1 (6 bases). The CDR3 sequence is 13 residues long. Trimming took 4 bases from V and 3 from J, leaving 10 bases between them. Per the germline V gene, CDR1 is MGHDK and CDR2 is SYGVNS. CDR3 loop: CASSASGVYEQYF. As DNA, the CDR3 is TGTGCCAGCAGTGCCTCAGGGGTCTACGAGCAGTACTTC.

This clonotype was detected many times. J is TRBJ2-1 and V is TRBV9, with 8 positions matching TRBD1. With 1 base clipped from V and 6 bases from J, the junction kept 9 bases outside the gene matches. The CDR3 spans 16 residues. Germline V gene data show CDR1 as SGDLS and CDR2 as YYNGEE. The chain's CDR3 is CASSVNPGGRVNEQFF. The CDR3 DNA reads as TGTGCCAGCAGCGTAAATCCAGGGGGCAGGGTCAATGAGCAGTTCTTC.

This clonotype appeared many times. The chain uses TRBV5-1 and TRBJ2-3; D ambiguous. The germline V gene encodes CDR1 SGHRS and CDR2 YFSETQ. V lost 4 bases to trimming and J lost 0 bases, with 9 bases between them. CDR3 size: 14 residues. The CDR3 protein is CASSRVSSTDTQYF. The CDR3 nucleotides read TGCGCCAGCAGCCGAGTCTCTAGCACAGATACGCAGTATTTT.

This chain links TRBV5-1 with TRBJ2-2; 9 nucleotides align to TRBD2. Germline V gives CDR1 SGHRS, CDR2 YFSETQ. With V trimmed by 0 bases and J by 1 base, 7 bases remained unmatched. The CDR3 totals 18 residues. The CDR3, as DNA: TGCGCCAGCAGCTTGGCCTATAGCGGGAGATTGAACACCGGGGAGCTGTTTTTT. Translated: CASSLAYSGRLNTGELFF.

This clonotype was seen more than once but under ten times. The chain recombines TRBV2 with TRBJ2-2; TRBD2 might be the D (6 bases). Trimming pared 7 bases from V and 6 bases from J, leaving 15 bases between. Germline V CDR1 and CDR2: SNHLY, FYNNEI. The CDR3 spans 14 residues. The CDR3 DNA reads TGTGCCAGCACCTCCCGGTCGGGGGCCGGGGAGCTGTTTTTT. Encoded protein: CASTSRSGAGELFF.

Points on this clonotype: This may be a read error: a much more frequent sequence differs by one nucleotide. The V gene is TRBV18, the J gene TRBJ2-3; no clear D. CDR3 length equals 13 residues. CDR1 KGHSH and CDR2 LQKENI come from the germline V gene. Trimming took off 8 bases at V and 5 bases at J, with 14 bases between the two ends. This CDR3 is CASARLPEDTQYF. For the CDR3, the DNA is TGTGCCAGCGCCCGACTCCCTGAAGATACGCAGTATTTT.

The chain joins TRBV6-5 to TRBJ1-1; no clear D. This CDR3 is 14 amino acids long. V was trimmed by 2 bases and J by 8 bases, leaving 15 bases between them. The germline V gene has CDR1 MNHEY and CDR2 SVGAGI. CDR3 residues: CASSYAYGAHEAFF. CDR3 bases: TGTGCCAGCAGTTACGCGTATGGAGCACACGAAGCTTTCTTT.

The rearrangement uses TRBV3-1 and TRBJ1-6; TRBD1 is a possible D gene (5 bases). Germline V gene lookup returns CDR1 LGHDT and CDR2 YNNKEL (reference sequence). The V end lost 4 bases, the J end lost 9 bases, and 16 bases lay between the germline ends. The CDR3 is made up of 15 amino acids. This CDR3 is CASSLLIPGISPLHF. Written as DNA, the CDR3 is TGTGCCAGCAGCCTCCTTATTCCAGGGATTTCACCCCTCCACTTT.

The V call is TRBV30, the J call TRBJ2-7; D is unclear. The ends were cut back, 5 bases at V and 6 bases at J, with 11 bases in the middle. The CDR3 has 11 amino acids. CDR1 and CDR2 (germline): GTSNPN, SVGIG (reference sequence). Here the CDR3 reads CAWGTVFEQYF. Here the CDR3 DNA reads TGTGCCTGGGGTACAGTCTTCGAGCAGTACTTC.

The CDR3 loop is CSARDLTGWANEQYF. The CDR3 DNA follows: TGCAGTGCTAGAGATTTAACTGGTTGGGCTAATGAGCAGTACTTC. The chain carries TRBV20-1 and TRBJ2-7; D uncertain. V was shortened by 0 bases and J by 7 bases, with 19 bases between the two germline ends. Germline CDR1 reads DFQATT; CDR2 reads SNEGSKA (reference sequence). The CDR3 is 15 residues long.

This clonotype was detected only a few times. The CDR3 DNA is TGCAGTGCTAGTCTAGCGGGGAACCTTTACAATGAGCAGTACTTC. Translation gives CSASLAGNLYNEQYF. This chain uses TRBV20-1 with TRBJ2-1; TRBD2 aligns across 9 bases. TRBJ2-7 explains the end of the DNA better; the J call may be wrong. The CDR3 length is 15 residues. Germline lookup yields CDR1 DFQATT and CDR2 SNEGSKA (reference sequence).

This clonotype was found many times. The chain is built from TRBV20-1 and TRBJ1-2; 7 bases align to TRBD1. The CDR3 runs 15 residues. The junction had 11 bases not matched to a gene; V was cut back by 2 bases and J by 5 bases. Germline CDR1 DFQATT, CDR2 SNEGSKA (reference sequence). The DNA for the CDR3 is TGCAGTGCTAGACCGTCGACGGCAGGGGGTTATGGCTACACCTTC. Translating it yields CSARPSTAGGYGYTF.

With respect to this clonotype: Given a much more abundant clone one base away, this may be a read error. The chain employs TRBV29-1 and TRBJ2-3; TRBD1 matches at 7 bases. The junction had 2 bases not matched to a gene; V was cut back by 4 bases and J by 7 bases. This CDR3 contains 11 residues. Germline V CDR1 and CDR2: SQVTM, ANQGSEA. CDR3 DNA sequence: TGCAGCGTTGGCAGGGGGTATACGCAGTATTTT. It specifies CSVGRGYTQYF.

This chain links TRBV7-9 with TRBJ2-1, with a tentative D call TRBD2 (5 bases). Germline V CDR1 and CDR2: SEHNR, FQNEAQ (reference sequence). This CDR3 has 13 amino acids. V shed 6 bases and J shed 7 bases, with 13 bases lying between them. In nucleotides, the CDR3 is TGTGCCAGCAGGGACGGCGGGCGTAATGAGCAGTTCTTC. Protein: CASRDGGRNEQFF.

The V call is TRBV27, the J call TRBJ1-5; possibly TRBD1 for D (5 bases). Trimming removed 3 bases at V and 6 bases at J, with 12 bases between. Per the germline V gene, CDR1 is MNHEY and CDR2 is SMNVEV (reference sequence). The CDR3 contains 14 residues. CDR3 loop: CASSLGLGRQPQHF. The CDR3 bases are TGTGCCAGCAGTTTGGGCCTGGGGCGTCAGCCCCAGCATTTT.

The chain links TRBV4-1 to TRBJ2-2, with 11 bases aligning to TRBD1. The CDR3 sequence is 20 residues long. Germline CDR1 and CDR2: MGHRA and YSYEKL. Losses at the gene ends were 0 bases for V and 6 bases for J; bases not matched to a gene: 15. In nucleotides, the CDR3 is TGCGCCAGCAGCCAAGATTTCCGGGACAGGGGGATTGTAAGGGCCGGGGAGCTGTTTTTT. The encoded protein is CASSQDFRDRGIVRAGELFF.

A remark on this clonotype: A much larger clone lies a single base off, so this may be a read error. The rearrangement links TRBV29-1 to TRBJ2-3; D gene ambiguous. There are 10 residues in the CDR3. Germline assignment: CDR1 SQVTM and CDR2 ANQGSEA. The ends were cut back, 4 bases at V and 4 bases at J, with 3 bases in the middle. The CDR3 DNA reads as TGCAGCGTTGTCCCAGATACGCAGTATTTT. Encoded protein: CSVVPDTQYF.

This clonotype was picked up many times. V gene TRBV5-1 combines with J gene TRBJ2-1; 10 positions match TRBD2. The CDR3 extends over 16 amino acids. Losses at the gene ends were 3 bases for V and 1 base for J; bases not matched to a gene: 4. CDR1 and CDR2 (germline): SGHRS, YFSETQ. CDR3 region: CASSYSGGGSYNEQFF. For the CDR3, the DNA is TGCGCCAGCAGCTACAGCGGGGGGGGTTCCTACAATGAGCAGTTCTTC.

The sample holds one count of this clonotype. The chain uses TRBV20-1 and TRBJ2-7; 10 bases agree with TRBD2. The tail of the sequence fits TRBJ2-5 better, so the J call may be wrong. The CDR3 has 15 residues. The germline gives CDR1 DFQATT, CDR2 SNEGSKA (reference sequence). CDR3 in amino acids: CSVPKIAGGLETQYF. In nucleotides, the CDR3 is TGCAGTGTGCCGAAGATAGCGGGGGGCCTGGAGACCCAGTACTTC.

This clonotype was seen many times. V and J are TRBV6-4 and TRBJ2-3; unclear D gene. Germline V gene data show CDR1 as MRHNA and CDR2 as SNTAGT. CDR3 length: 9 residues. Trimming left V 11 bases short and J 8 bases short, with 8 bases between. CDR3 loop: CARLPTQYF. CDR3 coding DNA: TGTGCCCGACTCCCTACGCAGTATTTT.

The CDR3 reads CSVRGDRGVEGYTF. The CDR3, as DNA: TGCAGCGTGAGGGGTGACAGGGGGGTCGAAGGCTACACCTTC. The chain combines TRBV29-1 with TRBJ1-2; TRBD1 matches at 9 bases. CDR1 SQVTM and CDR2 ANQGSEA come from the germline V gene. This CDR3 has 14 amino acids. V shed 6 bases, J shed 8 bases, and the junction held 13 bases outside the gene matches.